This T cell receptor beta chain derives from a study of PD-L1 blockade in urothelial cancer. Looking at the study overall: Blood was tested 3 weeks (second dose) and 6 weeks into treatment. Median T cell yield from blood was 141,255.

TCRdb's table, derived via immunoSEQ multiplex PCR, lists solely in-frame clones and lacks some. The sample comprises roughly 90,000 clones, over 90% of which are singletons, and roughly a tenth rests with the top ten. Between 1 and 8 samples per patient were obtained, pretreatment and on-treatment. Germline V lookup: CDR1 SGDLS, CDR2 YYNGEE. The length of the CDR3 is 16 residues. With 0 bases removed from V and 2 bases from J, the gap between germline ends came to 14 bases. The sequenced sample was PBMCs, obtained around atezolizumab (anti-PD-L1) treatment. The TCR originated in a man aged 55 to 69 with urothelial cancer. The rearrangement links TRBV9 to TRBJ1-2; a possible D gene is TRBD1 (6 bases). Here the CDR3 reads CASSVDPTRGNYGYTF. CDR3 nucleotides: TGTGCCAGCAGCGTAGACCCCACCAGGGGCAACTATGGCTACACCTTC.